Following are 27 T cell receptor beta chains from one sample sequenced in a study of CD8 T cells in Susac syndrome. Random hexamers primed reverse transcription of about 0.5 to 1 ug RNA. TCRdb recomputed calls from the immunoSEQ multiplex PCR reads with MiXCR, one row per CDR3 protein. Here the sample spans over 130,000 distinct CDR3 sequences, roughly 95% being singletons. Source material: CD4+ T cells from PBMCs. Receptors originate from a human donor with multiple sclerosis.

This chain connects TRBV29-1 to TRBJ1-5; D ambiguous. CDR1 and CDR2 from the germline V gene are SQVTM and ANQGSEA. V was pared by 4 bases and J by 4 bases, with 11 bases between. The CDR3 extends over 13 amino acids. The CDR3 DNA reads TGCAGCGTTGGCGGGCAAGAGAATCAGCCCCAGCATTTT. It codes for CSVGGQENQPQHF.

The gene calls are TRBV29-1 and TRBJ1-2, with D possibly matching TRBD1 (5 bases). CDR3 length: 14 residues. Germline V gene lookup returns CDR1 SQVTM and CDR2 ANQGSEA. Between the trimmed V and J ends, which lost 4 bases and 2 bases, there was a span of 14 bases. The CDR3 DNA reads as TGCAGCGTTGTTCGTCTGGGGGGGAACTATGGCTACACCTTC. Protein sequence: CSVVRLGGNYGYTF.

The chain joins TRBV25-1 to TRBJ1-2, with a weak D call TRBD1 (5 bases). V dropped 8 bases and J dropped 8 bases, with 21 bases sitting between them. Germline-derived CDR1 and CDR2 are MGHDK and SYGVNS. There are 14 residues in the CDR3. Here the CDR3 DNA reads TGTGCCAGCCGAGCCACAGGTTCTCGCAGGGGCTACACCTTC. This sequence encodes CASRATGSRRGYTF.

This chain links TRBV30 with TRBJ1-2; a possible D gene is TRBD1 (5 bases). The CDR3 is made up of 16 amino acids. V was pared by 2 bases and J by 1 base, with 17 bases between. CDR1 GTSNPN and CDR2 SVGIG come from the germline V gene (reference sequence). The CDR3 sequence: CAWSPLPGRYNYGYTF. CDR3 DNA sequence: TGTGCCTGGAGTCCCCTACCGGGACGGTATAACTATGGCTACACCTTC.

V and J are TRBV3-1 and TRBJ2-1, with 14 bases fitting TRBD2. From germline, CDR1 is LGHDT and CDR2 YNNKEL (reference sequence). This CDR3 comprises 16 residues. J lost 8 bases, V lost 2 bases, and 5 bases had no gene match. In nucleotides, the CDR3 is TGTGCCAGCAGCCAACTCCGACTAGCGGGAGGGGATGAGCAGTTCTTC. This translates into CASSQLRLAGGDEQFF.

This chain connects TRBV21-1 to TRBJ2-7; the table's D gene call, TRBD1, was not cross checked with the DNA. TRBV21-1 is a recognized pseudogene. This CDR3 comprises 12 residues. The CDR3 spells CASVDRGYEQYF. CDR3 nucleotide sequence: TGTGCCAGCGTGGACAGGGGCTACGAGCAGTACTTC.

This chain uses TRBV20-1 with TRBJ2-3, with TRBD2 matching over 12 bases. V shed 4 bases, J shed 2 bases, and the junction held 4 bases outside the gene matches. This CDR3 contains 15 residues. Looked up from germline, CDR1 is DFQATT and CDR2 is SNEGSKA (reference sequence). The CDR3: CSAIGTSGFTDTQYF. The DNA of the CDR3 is TGCAGTGCTATCGGGACTAGCGGGTTCACAGATACGCAGTATTTT.

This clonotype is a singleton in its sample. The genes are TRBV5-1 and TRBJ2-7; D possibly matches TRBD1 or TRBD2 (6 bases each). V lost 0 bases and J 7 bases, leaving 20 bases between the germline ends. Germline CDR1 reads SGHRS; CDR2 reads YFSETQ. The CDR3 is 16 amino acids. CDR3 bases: TGCGCCAGCAGCTTGGGCGCAGTGGGGGGCCGTGGAGAGCAGTACTTC. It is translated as CASSLGAVGGRGEQYF.

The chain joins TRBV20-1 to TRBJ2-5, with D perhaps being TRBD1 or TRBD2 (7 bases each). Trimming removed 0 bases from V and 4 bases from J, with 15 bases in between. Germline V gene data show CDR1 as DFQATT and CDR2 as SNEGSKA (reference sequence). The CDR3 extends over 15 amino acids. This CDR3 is CSARDQGRGGETQYF. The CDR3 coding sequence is TGCAGTGCTAGAGATCAAGGCAGGGGGGGAGAGACCCAGTACTTC.

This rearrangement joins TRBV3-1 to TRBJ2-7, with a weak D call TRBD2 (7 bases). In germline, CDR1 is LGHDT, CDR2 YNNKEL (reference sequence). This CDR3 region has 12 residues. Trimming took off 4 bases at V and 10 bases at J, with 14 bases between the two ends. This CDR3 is CASSPRWGGQYF. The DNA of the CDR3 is TGTGCCAGCAGCCCTCGATGGGGGGGCCAGTACTTC.

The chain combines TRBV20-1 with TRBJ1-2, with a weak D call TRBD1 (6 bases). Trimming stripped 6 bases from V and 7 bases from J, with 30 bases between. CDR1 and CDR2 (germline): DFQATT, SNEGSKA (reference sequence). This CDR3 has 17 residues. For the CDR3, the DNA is TGCAGTGCGCCCGAAACCTTGGGTATAACAGGGAACGGTGGCTACACCTTC. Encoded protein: CSAPETLGITGNGGYTF.

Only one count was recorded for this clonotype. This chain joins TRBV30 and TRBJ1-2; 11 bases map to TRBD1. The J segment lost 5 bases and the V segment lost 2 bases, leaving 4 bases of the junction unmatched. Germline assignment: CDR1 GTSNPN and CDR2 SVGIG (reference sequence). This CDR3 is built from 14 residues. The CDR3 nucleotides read TGTGCCTGGAGTCTAGGACAGGGGGCGTATGGCTACACCTTC. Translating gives CAWSLGQGAYGYTF.

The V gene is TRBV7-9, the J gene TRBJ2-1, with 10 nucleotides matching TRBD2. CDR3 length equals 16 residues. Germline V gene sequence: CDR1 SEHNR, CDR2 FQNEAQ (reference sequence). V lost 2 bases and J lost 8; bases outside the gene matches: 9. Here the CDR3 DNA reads TGTGCCAGCAGCTTACTAGCGGGAGTCGTTATGTATGAGCAGTTCTTC. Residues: CASSLLAGVVMYEQFF.

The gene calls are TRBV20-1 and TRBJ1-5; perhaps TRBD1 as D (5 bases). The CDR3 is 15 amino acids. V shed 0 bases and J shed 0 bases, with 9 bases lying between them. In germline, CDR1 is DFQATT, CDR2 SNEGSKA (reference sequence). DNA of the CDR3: TGCAGTGCTAGAGATCCCAGGGTTAGCAATCAGCCCCAGCATTTT. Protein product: CSARDPRVSNQPQHF.

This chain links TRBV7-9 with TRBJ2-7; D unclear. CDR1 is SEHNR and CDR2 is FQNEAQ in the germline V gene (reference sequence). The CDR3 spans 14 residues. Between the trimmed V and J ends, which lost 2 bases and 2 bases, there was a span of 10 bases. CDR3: CASSLSHSTYEQYF. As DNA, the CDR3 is TGTGCCAGCAGCTTATCCCACAGCACCTACGAGCAGTACTTC.

The CDR3 here is CASSLEAGHGYTF. The CDR3, as DNA: TGCGCCAGCAGCTTGGAGGCAGGGCATGGCTACACCTTC. The rearrangement uses TRBV5-1 and TRBJ1-2; maybe TRBD1 (5 bases). V shed 0 bases and J shed 6 bases, with 9 bases lying between them. There are 13 residues in the CDR3. In germline, CDR1 is SGHRS, CDR2 YFSETQ. The full variable domain, rest sourced from reference TRBV5-1 and TRBJ1-2, is KAGVTQTPRYLIKTRGQQVTLSCSPISGHRSVSWYQQTPGQGLQFLFEYFSETQRNKGNFPGRFSGRQFSNSRSEMNVSTLELGDSALYLCASSLEAGHGYTFGSGTRLTVV.

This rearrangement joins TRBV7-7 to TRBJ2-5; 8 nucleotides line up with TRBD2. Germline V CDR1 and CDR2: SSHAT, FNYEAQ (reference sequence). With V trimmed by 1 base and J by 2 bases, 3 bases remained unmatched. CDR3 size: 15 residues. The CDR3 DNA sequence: TGTGCCAGCAGCTTAGAAGCTAGCGGGCAAGAGACCCAGTACTTC. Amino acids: CASSLEASGQETQYF.

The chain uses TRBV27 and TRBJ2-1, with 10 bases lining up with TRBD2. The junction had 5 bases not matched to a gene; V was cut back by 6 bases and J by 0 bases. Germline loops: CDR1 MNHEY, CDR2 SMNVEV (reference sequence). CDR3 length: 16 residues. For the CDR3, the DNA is TGTGCCAGCAGCTCCCCTAGCGGGAGCTCCTACAATGAGCAGTTCTTC. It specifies CASSSPSGSSYNEQFF.

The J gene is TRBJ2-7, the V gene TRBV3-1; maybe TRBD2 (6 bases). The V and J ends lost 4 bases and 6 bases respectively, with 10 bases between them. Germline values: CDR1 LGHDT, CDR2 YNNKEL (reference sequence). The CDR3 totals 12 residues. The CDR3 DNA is TGTGCCAGCAGCCCCTGGGGAGGCGAGCAGTACTTC. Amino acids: CASSPWGGEQYF.

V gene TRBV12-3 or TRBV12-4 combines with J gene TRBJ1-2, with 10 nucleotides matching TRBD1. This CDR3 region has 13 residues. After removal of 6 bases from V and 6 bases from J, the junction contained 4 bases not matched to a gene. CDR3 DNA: TGTGCCAGCAGACCCGGGACAGGGGATGGCTACACCTTC. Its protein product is CASRPGTGDGYTF.

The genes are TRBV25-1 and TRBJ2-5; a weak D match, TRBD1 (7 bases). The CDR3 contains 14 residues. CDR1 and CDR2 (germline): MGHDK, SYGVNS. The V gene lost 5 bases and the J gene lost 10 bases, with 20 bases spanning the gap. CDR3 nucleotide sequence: TGTGCCAGCAGTCAGGGACAGACATACGGGGGCCAGTACTTC. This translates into CASSQGQTYGGQYF. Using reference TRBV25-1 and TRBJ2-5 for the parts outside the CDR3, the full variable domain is EADIYQTPRYLVIGTGKKITLECSQTMGHDKMYWYQQDPGMELHLIHYSYGVNSTEKGDLSSESTVSRIRTEHFPLTLESARPSHTSQYLCASSQGQTYGGQYFGPGTRLLVL.

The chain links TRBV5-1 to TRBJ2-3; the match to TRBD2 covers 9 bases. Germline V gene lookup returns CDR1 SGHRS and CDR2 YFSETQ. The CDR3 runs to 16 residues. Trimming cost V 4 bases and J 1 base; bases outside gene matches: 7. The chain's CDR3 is CASSGRSSGGTDTQYF. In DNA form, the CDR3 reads TGCGCCAGCAGCGGGCGGTCTAGCGGGGGCACAGATACGCAGTATTTT. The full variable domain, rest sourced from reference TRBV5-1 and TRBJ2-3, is KAGVTQTPRYLIKTRGQQVTLSCSPISGHRSVSWYQQTPGQGLQFLFEYFSETQRNKGNFPGRFSGRQFSNSRSEMNVSTLELGDSALYLCASSGRSSGGTDTQYFGPGTRLTVL.

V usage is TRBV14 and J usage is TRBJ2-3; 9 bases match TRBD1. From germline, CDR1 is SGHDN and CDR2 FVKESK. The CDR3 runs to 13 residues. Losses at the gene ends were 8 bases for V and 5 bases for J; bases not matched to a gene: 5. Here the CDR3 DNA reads TGTGCCAGCGGGAGACAGGGGGTAGATACGCAGTATTTT. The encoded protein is CASGRQGVDTQYF.

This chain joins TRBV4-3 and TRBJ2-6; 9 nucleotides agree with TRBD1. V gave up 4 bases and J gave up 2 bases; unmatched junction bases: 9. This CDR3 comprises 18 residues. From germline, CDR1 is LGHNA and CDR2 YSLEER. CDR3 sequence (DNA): TGCGCCAGCAGCCCCTCGAGGACAGGGGCGACTGGGGCCAACGTCCTGACTTTC. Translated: CASSPSRTGATGANVLTF.

In DNA, the CDR3 is TGCAGTGCTCCCCCTCTAGCTGGATCCGGGGAGCTGTTTTTT. It codes for CSAPPLAGSGELFF. The V call is TRBV20-1, the J call TRBJ2-2; TRBD2 is a possible D gene (5 bases). V dropped 5 bases and J dropped 6 bases, with 16 bases sitting between them. CDR1 is DFQATT, CDR2 SNEGSKA, per germline (reference sequence). The length of the CDR3 is 14 residues.

CDR3 region: CSATTGLAGGGLQETQYF. In DNA, the CDR3 is TGCAGTGCTACTACTGGACTAGCGGGAGGTGGGCTCCAAGAGACCCAGTACTTC. V is TRBV20-1 and J is TRBJ2-5, with 14 bases fitting TRBD2. Germline assignment: CDR1 DFQATT and CDR2 SNEGSKA (reference sequence). The CDR3 contains 18 residues. Trimming cost V 4 bases and J 1 base; bases outside gene matches: 11.

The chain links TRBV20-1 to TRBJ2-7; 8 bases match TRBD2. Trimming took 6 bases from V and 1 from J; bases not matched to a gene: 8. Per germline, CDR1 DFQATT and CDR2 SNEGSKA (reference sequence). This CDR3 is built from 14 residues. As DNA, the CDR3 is TGCAGTGCCAAAAGCGGGAGTCGGTCCTACGAGCAGTACTTC. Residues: CSAKSGSRSYEQYF.